This T cell receptor (beta chain) was sequenced during a study of OX40 agonist ivuxolimab in advanced cancers. Study-level information: A history of anti-PD-1, anti-PD-L1 or anti-CTLA-4 therapy was acceptable, and about 37% had some. Three patients, one with hepatocellular carcinoma and two with cutaneous melanoma, responded partially. Whole-study results and caveats: Which antigen the expanded peripheral T cells recognized is unknown. Expanded clones belonging to CD8+ T cells outnumbered, on average, those of CD4+.

CDR1 and CDR2 from the germline V gene are MDHEN and SYDVKM. The CDR3 is 12 amino acids. Deletions cut 5 bases from V and 9 bases from J, with 13 bases between. Comment on this clone: Its matching antigen is unknown.

Only in-frame clones appear in the TCRdb table, and some are missing; sequencing was by immunoSEQ multiplex PCR. The sample shows more than 100,000 clones, 90% of them seen only once. This sequence was found in an adult with an advanced solid tumor such as melanoma, head and neck, liver or kidney cancer. This rearrangement joins TRBV28 to TRBJ1-1; a possible D gene is TRBD1 (5 bases). The sample was CD4+ or CD8+ T cells sorted from blood, taken in a trial of the OX40 agonist ivuxolimab. CDR3 nucleotide sequence: TGTGCCAGCAGTGGACCTACAGGACAAGCTTTCTTT. Translation gives CASSGPTGQAFF.